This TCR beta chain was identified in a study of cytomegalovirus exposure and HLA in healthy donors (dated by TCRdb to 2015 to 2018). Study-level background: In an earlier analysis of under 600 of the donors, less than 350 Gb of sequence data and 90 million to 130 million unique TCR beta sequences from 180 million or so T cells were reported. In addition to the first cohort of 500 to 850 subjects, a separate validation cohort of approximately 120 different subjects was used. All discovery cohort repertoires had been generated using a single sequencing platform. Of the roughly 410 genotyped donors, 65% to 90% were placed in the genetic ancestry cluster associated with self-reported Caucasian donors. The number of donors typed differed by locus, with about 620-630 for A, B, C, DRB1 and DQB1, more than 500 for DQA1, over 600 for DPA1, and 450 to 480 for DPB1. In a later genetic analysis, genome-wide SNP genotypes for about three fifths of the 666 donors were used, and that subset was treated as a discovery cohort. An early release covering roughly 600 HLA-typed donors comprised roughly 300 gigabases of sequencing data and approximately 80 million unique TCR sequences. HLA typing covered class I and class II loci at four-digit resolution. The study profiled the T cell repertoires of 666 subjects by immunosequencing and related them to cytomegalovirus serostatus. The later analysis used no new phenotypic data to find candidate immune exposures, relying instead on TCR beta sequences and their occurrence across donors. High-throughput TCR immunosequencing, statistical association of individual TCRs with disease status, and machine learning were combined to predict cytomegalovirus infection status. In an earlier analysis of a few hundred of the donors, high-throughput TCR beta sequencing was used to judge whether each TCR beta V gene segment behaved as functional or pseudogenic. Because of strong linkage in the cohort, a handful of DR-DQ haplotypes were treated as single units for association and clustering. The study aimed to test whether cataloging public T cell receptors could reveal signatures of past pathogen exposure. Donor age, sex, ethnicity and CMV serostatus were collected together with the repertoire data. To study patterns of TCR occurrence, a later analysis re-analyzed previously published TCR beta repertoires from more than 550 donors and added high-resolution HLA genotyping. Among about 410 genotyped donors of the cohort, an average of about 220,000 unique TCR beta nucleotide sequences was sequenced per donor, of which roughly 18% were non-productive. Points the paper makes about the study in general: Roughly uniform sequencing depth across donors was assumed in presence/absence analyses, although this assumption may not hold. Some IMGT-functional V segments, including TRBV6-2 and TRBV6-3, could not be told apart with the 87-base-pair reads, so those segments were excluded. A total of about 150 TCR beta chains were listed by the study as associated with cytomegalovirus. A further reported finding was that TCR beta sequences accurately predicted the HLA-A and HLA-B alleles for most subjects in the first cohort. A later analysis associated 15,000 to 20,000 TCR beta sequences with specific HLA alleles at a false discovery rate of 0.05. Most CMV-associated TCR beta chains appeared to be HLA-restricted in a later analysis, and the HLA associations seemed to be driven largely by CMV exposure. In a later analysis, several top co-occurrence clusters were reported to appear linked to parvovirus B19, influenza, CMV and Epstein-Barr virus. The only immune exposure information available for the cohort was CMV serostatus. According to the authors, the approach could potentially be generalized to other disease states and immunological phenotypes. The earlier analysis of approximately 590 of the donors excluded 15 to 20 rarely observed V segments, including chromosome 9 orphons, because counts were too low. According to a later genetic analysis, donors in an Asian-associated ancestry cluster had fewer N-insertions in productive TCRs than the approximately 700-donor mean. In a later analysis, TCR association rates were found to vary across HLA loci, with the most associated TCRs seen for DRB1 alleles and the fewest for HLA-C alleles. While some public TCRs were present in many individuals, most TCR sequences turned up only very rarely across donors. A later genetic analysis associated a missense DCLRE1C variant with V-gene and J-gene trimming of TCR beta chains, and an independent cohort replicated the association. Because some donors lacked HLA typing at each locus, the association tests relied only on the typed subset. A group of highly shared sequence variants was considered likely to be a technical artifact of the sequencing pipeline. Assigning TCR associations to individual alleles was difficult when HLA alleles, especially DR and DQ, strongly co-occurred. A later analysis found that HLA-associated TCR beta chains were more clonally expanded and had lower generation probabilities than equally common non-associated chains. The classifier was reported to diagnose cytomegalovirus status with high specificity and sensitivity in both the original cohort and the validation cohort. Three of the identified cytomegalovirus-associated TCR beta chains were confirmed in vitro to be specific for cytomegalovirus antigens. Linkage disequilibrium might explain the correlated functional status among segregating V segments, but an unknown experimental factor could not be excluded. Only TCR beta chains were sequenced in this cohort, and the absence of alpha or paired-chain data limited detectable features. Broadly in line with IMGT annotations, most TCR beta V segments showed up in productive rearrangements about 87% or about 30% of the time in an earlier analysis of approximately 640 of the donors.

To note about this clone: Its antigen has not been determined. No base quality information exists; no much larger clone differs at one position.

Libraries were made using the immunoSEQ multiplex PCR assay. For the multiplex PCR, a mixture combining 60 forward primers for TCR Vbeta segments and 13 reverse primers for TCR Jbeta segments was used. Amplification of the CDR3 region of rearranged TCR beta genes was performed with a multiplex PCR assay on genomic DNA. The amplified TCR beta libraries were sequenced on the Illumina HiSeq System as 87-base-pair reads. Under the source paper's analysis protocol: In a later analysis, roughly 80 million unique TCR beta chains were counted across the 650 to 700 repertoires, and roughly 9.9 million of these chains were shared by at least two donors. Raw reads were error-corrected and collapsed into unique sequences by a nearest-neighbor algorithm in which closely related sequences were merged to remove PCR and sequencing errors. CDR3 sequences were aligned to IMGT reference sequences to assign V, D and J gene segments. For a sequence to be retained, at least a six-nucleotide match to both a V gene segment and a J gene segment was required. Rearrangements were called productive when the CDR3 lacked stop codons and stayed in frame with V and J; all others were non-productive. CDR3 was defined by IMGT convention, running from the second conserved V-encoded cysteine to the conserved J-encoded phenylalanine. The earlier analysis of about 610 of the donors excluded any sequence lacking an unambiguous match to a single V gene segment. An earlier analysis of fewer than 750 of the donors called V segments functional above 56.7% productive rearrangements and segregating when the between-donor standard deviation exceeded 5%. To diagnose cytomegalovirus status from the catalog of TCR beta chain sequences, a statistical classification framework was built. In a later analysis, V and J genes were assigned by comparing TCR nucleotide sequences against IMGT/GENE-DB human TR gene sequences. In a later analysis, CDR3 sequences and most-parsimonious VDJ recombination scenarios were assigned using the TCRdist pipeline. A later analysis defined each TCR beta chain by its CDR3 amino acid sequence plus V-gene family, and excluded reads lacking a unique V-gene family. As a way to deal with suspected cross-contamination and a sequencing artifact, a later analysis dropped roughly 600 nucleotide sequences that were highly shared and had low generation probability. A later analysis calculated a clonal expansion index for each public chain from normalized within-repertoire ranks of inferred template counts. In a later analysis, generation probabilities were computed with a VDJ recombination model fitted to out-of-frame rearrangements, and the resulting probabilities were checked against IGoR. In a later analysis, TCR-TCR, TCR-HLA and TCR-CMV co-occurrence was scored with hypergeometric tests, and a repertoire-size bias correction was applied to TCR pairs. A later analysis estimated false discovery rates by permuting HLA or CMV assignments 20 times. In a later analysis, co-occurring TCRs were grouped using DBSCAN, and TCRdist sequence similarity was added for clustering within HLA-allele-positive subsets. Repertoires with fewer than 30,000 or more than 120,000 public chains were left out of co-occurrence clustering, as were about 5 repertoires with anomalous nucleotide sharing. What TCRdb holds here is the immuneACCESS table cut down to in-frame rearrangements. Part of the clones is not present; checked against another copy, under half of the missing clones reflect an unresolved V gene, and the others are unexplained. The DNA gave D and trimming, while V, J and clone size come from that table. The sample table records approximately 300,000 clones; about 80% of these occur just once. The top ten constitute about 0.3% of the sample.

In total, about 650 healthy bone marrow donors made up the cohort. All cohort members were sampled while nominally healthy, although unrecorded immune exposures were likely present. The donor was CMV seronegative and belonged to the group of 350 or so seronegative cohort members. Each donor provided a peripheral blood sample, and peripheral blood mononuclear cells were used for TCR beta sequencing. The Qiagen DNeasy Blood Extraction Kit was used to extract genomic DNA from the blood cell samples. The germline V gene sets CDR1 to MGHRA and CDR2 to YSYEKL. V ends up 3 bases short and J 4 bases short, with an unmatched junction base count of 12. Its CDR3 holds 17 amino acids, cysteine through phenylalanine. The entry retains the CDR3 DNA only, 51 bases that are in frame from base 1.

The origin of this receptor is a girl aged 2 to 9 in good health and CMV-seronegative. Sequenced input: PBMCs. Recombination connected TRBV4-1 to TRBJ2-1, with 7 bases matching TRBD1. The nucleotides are TGCGCCAGCAGCCATCTACCGGGACAGCTTACTTACAATGAGCAGTTCTTC. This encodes CASSHLPGQLTYNEQFF.